This is a list of T cell receptor beta chains from one sample in a study of monozygotic twins with inflammatory bowel disease. TCRdb reanalyzed the 5' RACE reads, giving one entry per CDR3 protein sequence and no DNA. The table for this sample gives around 150,000 distinct CDR3 sequences. The sequencing sample was made of blood. These receptors were taken from a human donor with ulcerative colitis or Crohn's disease, or a healthy co-twin of an affected twin (not recorded which). The CDR3 runs from the conserved cysteine through the conserved F or W.

j_call v_call cdr3_length cdr3_aa
TRBJ2-7 TRBV27 16 CASSSLGGGVSYGQYF
TRBJ2-1 TRBV7-6 18 CASSQPYRRASSYNEQFF
TRBJ1-5 TRBV12-3/TRBV12-4 13 CASRGLSNQPQHF
TRBJ2-3 TRBV19 14 CASSTAGSTDTQYF
TRBJ2-7 TRBV20-1 14 CSAREEEDRTEQYF
TRBJ2-7 TRBV6-5 17 CASSYGALAVSSYEQYF
TRBJ2-2 TRBV11-2 17 CASSLAPGRGNTGELFF
TRBJ1-2 TRBV25-1 15 CASSDVRGAGYGYTF
TRBJ1-5 TRBV15 13 CATAQGRNQPQHF
TRBJ2-1 TRBV7-3 18 CASSLLPSGSSSYNEQFF
TRBJ1-1 TRBV7-6 17 CASSPKPDRGLYTEAFF
TRBJ2-1 TRBV20-1 15 CSAREAVGWFNEQFF
TRBJ1-1 TRBV18 13 CASSPILNTEAFF
TRBJ2-2 TRBV6-5 17 CASSYSSGRAIPGELFF
TRBJ2-2 TRBV12-3/TRBV12-4 15 CASSIAGGPSGELFF
TRBJ2-7 TRBV6-5 13 CASSLQGGYEQYF
TRBJ2-7 TRBV7-6 17 CASSRIRTSGDTYEQYF
TRBJ2-3 TRBV7-2 13 CASSSASADTQYF
TRBJ2-7 TRBV5-4 14 CASSLQGATYEQYF
TRBJ1-5 TRBV3-1 15 CASSQEGRAGQPQHF
TRBJ1-2 TRBV25-1 16 CASSEGGGQGNYGYTF
TRBJ2-4 TRBV7-9 15 CASSLVLGRIDIQYF
TRBJ1-4 TRBV5-1 14 CASSGLGDEEKLFF
TRBJ2-7 TRBV15 16 CATSRDPRTASYEQYF
TRBJ2-1 TRBV5-1 16 CASSPRLSGDYNEQFF
TRBJ1-1 TRBV20-1 13 CSGTGGGNTEAFF
TRBJ2-4 TRBV12-3/TRBV12-4 14 CASSLRIDKNIQYF
TRBJ2-4 TRBV15 16 CATSPGHILAKNIQYF
TRBJ2-1 TRBV5-1 12 CASSLAGQEQFF
TRBJ2-7 TRBV28 14 CATQGQPAYYEQYF
TRBJ1-3 TRBV5-1 15 CASQRGVGSGNTIYF
TRBJ1-6 TRBV2 14 CASTTRTGNSPLHF
TRBJ1-5 TRBV2 15 CASTWGGSENQPQHF